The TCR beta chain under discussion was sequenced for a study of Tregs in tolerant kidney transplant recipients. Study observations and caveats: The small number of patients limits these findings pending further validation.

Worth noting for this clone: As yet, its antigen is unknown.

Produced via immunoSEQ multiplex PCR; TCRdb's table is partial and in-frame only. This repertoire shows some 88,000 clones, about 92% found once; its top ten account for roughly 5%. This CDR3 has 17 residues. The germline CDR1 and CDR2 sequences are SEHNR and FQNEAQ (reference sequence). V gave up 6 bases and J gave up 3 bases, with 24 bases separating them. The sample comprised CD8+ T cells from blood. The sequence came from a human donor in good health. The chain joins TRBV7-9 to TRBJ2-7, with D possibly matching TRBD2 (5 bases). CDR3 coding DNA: TGTGCCAGCAGACAAGACGGCTTTGAGGGAGTCAGCTACGAGCAGTACTTC. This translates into CASRQDGFEGVSYEQYF.